The 3 T cell receptor beta chains listed next were all sequenced from one sample in a study of shared T cell receptors in the human thymus. Repertoires were generated with immunoSEQ multiplex PCR, while TCRdb's copy carries only in-frame clones and drops some. The table has 540,000 or so clones, 78% seen once. These same records also appear under a second study, on human thymus T cells.

The material sequenced was thymocytes. Every receptor here comes from a boy younger than two with a congenital heart defect.

The chain couples TRBV25-1 to TRBJ2-3; TRBD2 aligns across 9 bases. The CDR3 runs 17 residues. The V and J ends lost 1 base and 4 bases, in that order; junction bases with no gene match: 9. The germline CDR1 and CDR2 sequences are MGHDK and SYGVNS. In DNA, the CDR3 is TGTGCCAGCAGTGAATGTTTAGGCGGGAGGGCCTCAGATACGCAGTATTTT. This gives the protein CASSECLGGRASDTQYF.

V and J are TRBV19 and TRBJ1-5; D ambiguous. Germline V CDR1 and CDR2: LNHDA, SQIVND (reference sequence). There are 21 residues in the CDR3. Trimming took off 0 bases at V and 0 bases at J, with 24 bases between the two ends. The CDR3 bases are TGTGCCAGTAGTATAGATCGCCACAACCCCCCAACGGGGATTAGCAATCAGCCCCAGCATTTT. Its translation: CASSIDRHNPPTGISNQPQHF.

This chain connects TRBV6-1 to TRBJ2-1, with TRBD1 matching 7 bases. Germline V gives CDR1 MNHNS, CDR2 SASEGT. The CDR3 spans 15 residues. V lost 5 bases to trimming and J lost 0 bases; unmatched junction nucleotides: 4. The CDR3 region has the DNA TGTGCCAGCAGTTTGACAGGGTACTCCTACAATGAGCAGTTCTTC. Its protein is CASSLTGYSYNEQFF.